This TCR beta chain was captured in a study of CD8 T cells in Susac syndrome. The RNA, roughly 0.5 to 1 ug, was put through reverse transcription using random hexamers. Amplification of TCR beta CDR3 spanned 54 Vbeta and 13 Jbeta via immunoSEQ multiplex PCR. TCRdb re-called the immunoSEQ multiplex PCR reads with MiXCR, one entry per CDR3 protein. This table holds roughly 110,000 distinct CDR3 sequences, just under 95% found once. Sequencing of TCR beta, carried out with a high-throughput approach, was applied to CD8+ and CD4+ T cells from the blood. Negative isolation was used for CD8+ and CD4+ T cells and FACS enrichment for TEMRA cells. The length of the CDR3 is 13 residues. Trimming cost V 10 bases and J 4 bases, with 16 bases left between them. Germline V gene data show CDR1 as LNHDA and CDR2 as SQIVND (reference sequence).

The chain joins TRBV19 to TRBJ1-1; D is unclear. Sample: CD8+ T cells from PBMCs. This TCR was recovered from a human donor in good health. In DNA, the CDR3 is TGTGCCACTTCATTCGGACTCGCCACTGAAGCTTTCTTT. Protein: CATSFGLATEAFF.